Presented here are 2 T cell receptor beta chains from one specimen sequenced in a study of blood T cell repertoires in COVID-19. Profiled with immunoSEQ multiplex PCR; TCRdb holds only in-frame clones, not every one. This table has roughly 67,000 clones, roughly 80% appearing once. Sequencing was carried out using peripheral blood. The receptor source for this set is a human donor in a cohort sampled during active COVID-19.

This clone was counted a single time. This chain links TRBV18 with TRBJ2-3; possible D gene TRBD1, 6 bases. This CDR3 spans 14 amino acids. Looked up from germline, CDR1 is KGHSH and CDR2 is LQKENI. V shed 8 bases and J shed 0 bases, with 12 bases lying between them. This chain's CDR3 is CASRGTTSTDTQYF. The CDR3 DNA is TGTGCCAGCAGGGGGACAACTAGCACAGATACGCAGTATTTT.

V is TRBV3-1 (or the pseudogene TRBV3-2) and J is TRBJ1-6; no firm D call. Germline values: CDR1 LGHDT, CDR2 YNNKEL (reference sequence). Trimming took 2 bases from V and 8 from J, leaving 10 bases between them. This CDR3 region has 14 residues. CDR3 sequence reads: CASSQPSGYSPLHF. In DNA, the CDR3 is TGTGCCAGCAGCCAACCTTCCGGTTATTCACCCCTCCACTTT.